This T cell receptor beta chain was captured by sequencing in a study of blood T cell repertoires in COVID-19. Study context: There were acute and convalescent COVID-19 samples, and they came from the United States, Italy and Spain.

This clone was found once. TCRdb's copy holds only in-frame clones and misses some; the assay was immunoSEQ multiplex PCR. The table includes 360,000 or so clones, around 90% detected once. The TCR originated in a woman aged 55-70 years with COVID-19, enrolled during active disease. The material sequenced was peripheral blood.

Here the CDR3 DNA reads TGCGCCAGCAGCTTGAACTGGGCAGGGACTGAAGCTTTCTTT. Translation gives CASSLNWAGTEAFF. The chain is built from TRBV5-1 and TRBJ1-1; D might be TRBD1 (5 bases). V lost 1 base and J 5 bases, leaving 12 bases between the germline ends. Germline V gene data show CDR1 as SGHRS and CDR2 as YFSETQ. The CDR3 covers 14 residues.